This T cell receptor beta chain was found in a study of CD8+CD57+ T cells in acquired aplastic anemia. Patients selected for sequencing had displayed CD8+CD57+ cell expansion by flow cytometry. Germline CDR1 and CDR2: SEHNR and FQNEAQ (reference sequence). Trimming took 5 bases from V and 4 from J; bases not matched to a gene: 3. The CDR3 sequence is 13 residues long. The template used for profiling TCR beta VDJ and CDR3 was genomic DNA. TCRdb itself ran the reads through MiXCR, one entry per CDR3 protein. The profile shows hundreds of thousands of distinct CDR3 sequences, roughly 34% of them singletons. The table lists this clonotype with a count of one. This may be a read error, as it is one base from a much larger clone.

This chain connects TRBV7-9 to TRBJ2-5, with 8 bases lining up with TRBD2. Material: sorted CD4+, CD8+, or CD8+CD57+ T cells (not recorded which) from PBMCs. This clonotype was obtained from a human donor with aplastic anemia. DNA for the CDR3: TGTGCCAGCAGCGCCGCGGGGGGAGAGACCCAGTACTTC. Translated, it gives CASSAAGGETQYF. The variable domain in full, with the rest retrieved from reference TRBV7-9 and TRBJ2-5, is DTGVSQNPRHKITKRGQNVTFRCDPISEHNRLYWYRQTLGQGPEFLTYFQNEAQLEKSRLLSDRFSAERPKGSFSTLEIQRTEQGDSAMYLCASSAAGGETQYFGPGTRLLVL.